What follows describes a single TCR beta chain. Assay: immunoSEQ multiplex PCR; the TCRdb copy retains only in-frame clones and omits some. This table has 80,000 to 100,000 clones, around 86% appearing once. CDR3 length: 17 amino acids. Germline V CDR1 and CDR2: SGHRS, YFSETQ. Trimming stripped 0 bases from V and 1 base from J, with 14 bases between. The data were taken from a study of blood T cell repertoires in COVID-19. Study overall: There were acute and convalescent COVID-19 samples, and they came from the United States, Italy and Spain.

The rearrangement links TRBV5-1 to TRBJ2-4, with TRBD2 as a possible D gene (6 bases). The clonotype comes from an elderly woman with active or convalescent COVID-19. The specimen was peripheral blood. The CDR3: CASSLEGNSGAKNIQYF. Here the CDR3 DNA reads TGCGCCAGCAGCTTGGAGGGGAACAGCGGGGCCAAAAACATTCAGTACTTC.